This T cell receptor beta chain was found in a study of cytotoxic CD8 clonotypes in ibrutinib-treated CLL. About the research overall: There were roughly 10 relapsed/refractory patients and around 15 treatment-naive patients, and fewer than 18 were IGHV unmutated.

Libraries were prepared by immunoSEQ multiplex PCR; TCRdb keeps only in-frame clonotypes and omits some of them. This table holds 250,000 to 350,000 clones, roughly three quarters found once. CDR1 is MNHEY, CDR2 SVGAGI, per germline. V shed 0 bases and J shed 11 bases, with 10 bases lying between them. There are 12 residues in the CDR3. This specimen consisted of PBMCs, obtained at disease progression, from a patient treated with ibrutinib. The source of this sequence is a human donor with chronic lymphocytic leukemia. The chain has TRBV6-5 and TRBJ2-5; the D is unclear. Here the CDR3 DNA reads TGTGCCAGCAGTTACTCCGGTGAGAGACAGTACTTC. Its translation: CASSYSGERQYF.